These 25 T cell receptor beta chains were all obtained from the same sample, sequenced in a study of T-cell memory formation after mild COVID-19. Each CDR3 protein gets one entry after TCRdb re-called the 5' RACE reads with MiXCR. The data hold around 340,000 distinct CDR3 sequences, with more than 15% observed a single time. Sequenced input: PBMCs or a T cell subset sorted from them (not recorded which). The receptors were gathered from a man between 18 and 29 years old who had mild COVID-19 (a few samples of this study predate the infection). Cell type and time point are not known.

A few counts support this clonotype. The CDR3, as DNA: TGTGCCAGCAGGACAGGGCCCCTCTCTGGGGCCAACGTCCTGACTTTC. It is translated as CASRTGPLSGANVLTF. V gene TRBV7-9 combines with J gene TRBJ2-6, with TRBD1 matching over 7 bases. After removal of 6 bases from V and 0 bases from J, the junction contained 5 bases not matched to a gene. The CDR3 has 16 amino acids. Looked up from germline, CDR1 is SEHNR and CDR2 is FQNEAQ (reference sequence).

This clonotype came up a few times. This chain joins TRBV6-5 and TRBJ2-3; D not certain. V was cut by 4 bases and J by 6 bases, with 8 bases left in between. Germline V gives CDR1 MNHEY, CDR2 SVGAGI. The CDR3 totals 12 residues. CDR3 DNA: TGTGCCAGCAGTTCACACAGCGATACGCAGTATTTT. It yields the protein CASSSHSDTQYF.

The rearrangement uses TRBV10-1 and TRBJ2-7; perhaps D is TRBD1 or TRBD2 (5 bases each). Trimming pared 2 bases from V and 9 bases from J, leaving 11 bases between. This CDR3 spans 12 amino acids. Germline assignment: CDR1 WNHNN and CDR2 SYGVQD (reference sequence). CDR3 protein: CASSEAEGRQYF. As DNA, the CDR3 is TGCGCCAGCAGTGAGGCAGAGGGGAGGCAGTACTTC.

A few counts support this clonotype. The chain carries TRBV4-3 and TRBJ2-1; D gene uncertain. In germline, CDR1 is LGHNA, CDR2 YSLEER. This CDR3 is built from 13 residues. Trimming took off 0 bases at V and 5 bases at J, with 5 bases between the two ends. CDR3 sequence: CASSQDWDNEQFF. The CDR3 nucleotides are TGCGCCAGCAGCCAAGATTGGGACAATGAGCAGTTCTTC.

This chain connects TRBV20-1 to TRBJ2-7, with TRBD1 identical over 9 bases. Trimming removed 4 bases from V and 2 bases from J; junction bases left unmatched: 9. CDR1 DFQATT and CDR2 SNEGSKA come from the germline V gene (reference sequence). The CDR3 consists of 15 residues. The CDR3 nucleotides read TGCAGTGCTAAGGGGACAGGGAAAACCCCCTACGAGCAGTACTTC. Its protein product is CSAKGTGKTPYEQYF.

This clonotype has a handful of counts. The chain uses TRBV24-1 and TRBJ2-3; the D gene could be TRBD1 or TRBD2 (5 bases each). V was pared by 5 bases and J by 2 bases, with 10 bases between. The CDR3 covers 14 residues. Germline V gene data show CDR1 as KGHDR and CDR2 as SFDVKD. The CDR3: CATSAGAYTDTQYF. As DNA, the CDR3 is TGTGCCACCAGTGCCGGGGCCTACACAGATACGCAGTATTTT.

The chain recombines TRBV3-1 with TRBJ2-7; TRBD1 agrees at 9 bases. V lost 5 bases, J lost 6 bases, and 8 bases stayed unmatched. CDR1 is LGHDT, CDR2 YNNKEL, per germline (reference sequence). This CDR3 is built from 14 residues. The CDR3 region is CASSSTGTGSEQYF. The CDR3 DNA follows: TGTGCCAGCAGCTCCACCGGGACAGGGAGCGAGCAGTACTTC.

This chain connects TRBV11-2 to TRBJ2-5; TRBD2 matches 10 bases. The J segment lost 3 bases and the V segment lost 5 bases, leaving 12 bases of the junction unmatched. CDR3 length equals 17 residues. Germline V gives CDR1 SGHAT, CDR2 FQNNGV. The CDR3 bases are TGTGCCAGCAGCGAATCACTACTAGCGGGGATTGAAGAGACCCAGTACTTC. Translation: CASSESLLAGIEETQYF.

V gene TRBV24-1 combines with J gene TRBJ2-1, with D perhaps matching TRBD1 (7 bases). CDR1 and CDR2 (germline): KGHDR, SFDVKD. The CDR3 spans 16 residues. Trimming cost V 3 bases and J 4 bases, with 15 bases left between them. Here the CDR3 DNA reads TGTGCCACCAGTGATCCAGGGGGGAGACATTACAATGAGCAGTTCTTC. Translating gives CATSDPGGRHYNEQFF.

The table lists this clonotype with many counts. This rearrangement joins TRBV9 to TRBJ2-3, with D perhaps matching TRBD1 or TRBD2 (5 bases each). Germline CDR1 reads SGDLS; CDR2 reads YYNGEE. Trimming cost V 2 bases and J 6 bases, with 10 bases left between them. This CDR3 has 13 amino acids. CDR3 DNA sequence: TGTGCCAGCAGCGTCGGGACCACGGATACGCAGTATTTT. Translating it yields CASSVGTTDTQYF.

This sequence joins TRBV4-1 and TRBJ1-1; D ambiguous. Germline V lookup: CDR1 MGHRA, CDR2 YSYEKL. Trimming took 1 base from V and 4 from J, leaving 16 bases between them. The CDR3 is 16 residues long. The CDR3 nucleotides read TGCGCCAGCAGCCAAGGGGTTCTTTGGGTAGGCACTGAAGCTTTCTTT. Protein: CASSQGVLWVGTEAFF.

This clonotype was counted between two and nine times. This chain connects TRBV20-1 to TRBJ2-1; 9 bases match TRBD2. In germline, CDR1 is DFQATT, CDR2 SNEGSKA (reference sequence). V shed 1 base, J shed 9 bases, and the junction held 10 bases outside the gene matches. The CDR3 has 15 residues. The CDR3 nucleotides read TGCAGTGCTAGAGGGCTAGCGGGGCTCCACGGTGAGCAGTTCTTC. Amino acids: CSARGLAGLHGEQFF.

J is TRBJ2-3 and V is TRBV20-1; no clear D. The CDR3 loop spans 13 amino acids. The V and J ends lost 1 base and 5 bases respectively, with 10 bases between them. Germline V lookup: CDR1 DFQATT, CDR2 SNEGSKA (reference sequence). CDR3 sequence (DNA): TGCAGTGCTAGAGCTTCCTCGAGAGATACGCAGTATTTT. It specifies CSARASSRDTQYF.

The chain links TRBV6-5 to TRBJ2-7, with D possibly matching TRBD1 (6 bases). CDR1 and CDR2 (germline): MNHEY, SVGAGI. The CDR3 has 15 amino acids. V dropped 6 bases and J dropped 3 bases, with 18 bases sitting between them. CDR3 residues: CASRRYVTGNYEQYF. In DNA form, the CDR3 reads TGTGCCAGCAGACGATACGTGACAGGAAACTACGAGCAGTACTTC.

The rearrangement uses TRBV3-1 and TRBJ1-1, with 7 bases aligning to TRBD1. Germline CDR1 reads LGHDT; CDR2 reads YNNKEL (reference sequence). Trimming removed 4 bases from V and 10 bases from J; junction bases left unmatched: 9. CDR3 size: 13 residues. This CDR3 is CASSLGQLSGAFF. CDR3 sequence (DNA): TGTGCCAGCAGCCTGGGACAGTTAAGCGGAGCTTTCTTT.

CDR3 amino acids: CASSGGRPGELFF. The CDR3 DNA reads as TGTGCCAGCAGTGGGGGGCGTCCCGGGGAGCTGTTTTTT. The chain employs TRBV12-3 or TRBV12-4 and TRBJ2-2; D could derive from TRBD1 or TRBD2 (6 bases each). Deletions cut 5 bases from V and 6 bases from J, with 10 bases between. The CDR3 is 13 residues long.

In its sample, this clonotype was seen a few times. The chain has TRBV19 and TRBJ1-5, with 7 bases lining up with TRBD1. Germline lookup yields CDR1 LNHDA and CDR2 SQIVND (reference sequence). J gave up 5 bases and V 7 bases, and 23 bases lay outside the gene matches. The CDR3 has 19 amino acids. CDR3 sequence reads: CASTNWETGWLGGYQPQHF. As DNA, the CDR3 is TGTGCCAGTACCAATTGGGAGACAGGGTGGCTAGGAGGCTATCAGCCCCAGCATTTT.

The rearrangement joins TRBV28 to TRBJ1-2, with D unclear. The germline V gene encodes CDR1 MDHEN and CDR2 SYDVKM. Trimming removed 3 bases from V and 4 bases from J, with 9 bases in between. The CDR3 length is 13 residues. In DNA form, the CDR3 reads TGTGCCAGCAGTTTGATCAGGTTCTATGGCTACACCTTC. Protein product: CASSLIRFYGYTF.

V usage is TRBV5-5 and J usage is TRBJ1-2; 9 bases match TRBD1. Unmatched junction bases numbered 3, after V lost 2 bases and J lost 7 bases. Germline V gene data show CDR1 as SGHKS and CDR2 as YYEKEE (reference sequence). The CDR3 length is 13 residues. The CDR3 sequence: CASSFDRGGGYTF. The CDR3 DNA reads as TGTGCCAGCAGCTTCGACAGGGGGGGTGGCTACACCTTC.

The rearrangement links TRBV18 to TRBJ2-3; 8 nucleotides match TRBD1. Trimming at V came to 5 bases and at J to 2 bases, leaving 9 bases not matched to a gene. This CDR3 is 16 amino acids long. Germline CDR1 and CDR2: KGHSH and LQKENI. In DNA form, the CDR3 reads TGTGCCAGCTCAACAATGACAGGGGAACTCACAGATACGCAGTATTTT. Protein: CASSTMTGELTDTQYF.

J is TRBJ2-1 and V is TRBV29-1, with D unresolved. This CDR3 region has 15 residues. Trimming took 1 base from V and 7 from J, leaving 17 bases between them. Germline-derived CDR1 and CDR2 are SQVTM and ANQGSEA. The CDR3 protein is CSVEGGSLTRNEQFF. In DNA, the CDR3 is TGCAGCGTTGAAGGTGGGTCTCTCACCCGGAATGAGCAGTTCTTC.

The chain carries TRBV10-3 and TRBJ2-5, with TRBD1 as a possible D gene (6 bases). From germline, CDR1 is ENHRY and CDR2 SYGVKD. The V end lost 10 bases, the J end lost 2 bases, and 14 bases lay between the germline ends. The CDR3 totals 13 residues. CDR3 nucleotides: TGTGCCACCGAGGACAGCGTGCAAGAGACCCAGTACTTC. It specifies CATEDSVQETQYF.

This clonotype was counted many times. The V and J genes are TRBV7-9 and TRBJ2-3; TRBD1 is a possible D gene (6 bases). In germline, CDR1 is SEHNR, CDR2 FQNEAQ (reference sequence). The CDR3 loop spans 15 amino acids. The V end lost 5 bases, the J end lost 0 bases, and 12 bases lay between the germline ends. CDR3 protein: CASSGRQVSTDTQYF. The DNA of the CDR3 is TGTGCCAGCAGCGGTCGACAGGTTAGCACAGATACGCAGTATTTT.

The rearrangement joins TRBV7-2 to TRBJ1-2; D is unresolved. CDR3 length: 12 amino acids. Trimming took off 6 bases at V and 4 bases at J, with 9 bases between the two ends. Germline CDR1 and CDR2: SGHTA and FQGNSA. The CDR3 reads CASRLKGYGYTF. CDR3 DNA: TGTGCCAGCAGACTCAAAGGCTATGGCTACACCTTC.

This clonotype has a handful of counts. This chain links TRBV28 with TRBJ2-5, with D perhaps TRBD1 (5 bases). The CDR3 contains 16 residues. V lost 2 bases, J lost 2 bases, and 15 bases lay in between. CDR1 is MDHEN and CDR2 is SYDVKM in the germline V gene. The CDR3 DNA is TGTGCCAGCAGTTTACCCTCGCCAGGGAATCAAGAGACCCAGTACTTC. Protein sequence: CASSLPSPGNQETQYF.